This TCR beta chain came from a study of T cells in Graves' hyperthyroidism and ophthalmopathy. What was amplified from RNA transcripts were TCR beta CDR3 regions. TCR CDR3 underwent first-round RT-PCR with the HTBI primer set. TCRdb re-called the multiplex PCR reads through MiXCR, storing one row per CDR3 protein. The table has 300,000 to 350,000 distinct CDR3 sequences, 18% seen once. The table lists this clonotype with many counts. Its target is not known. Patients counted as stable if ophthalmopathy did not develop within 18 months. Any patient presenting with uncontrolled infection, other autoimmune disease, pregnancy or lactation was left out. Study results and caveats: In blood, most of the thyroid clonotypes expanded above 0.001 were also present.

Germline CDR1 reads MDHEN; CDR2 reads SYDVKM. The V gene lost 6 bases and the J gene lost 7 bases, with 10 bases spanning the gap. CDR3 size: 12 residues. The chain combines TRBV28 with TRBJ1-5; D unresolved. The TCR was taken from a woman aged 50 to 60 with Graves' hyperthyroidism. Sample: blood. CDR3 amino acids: CASSLKIQPQHF. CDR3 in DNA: TGTGCCAGCAGCCTTAAAATACAGCCCCAGCATTTT.